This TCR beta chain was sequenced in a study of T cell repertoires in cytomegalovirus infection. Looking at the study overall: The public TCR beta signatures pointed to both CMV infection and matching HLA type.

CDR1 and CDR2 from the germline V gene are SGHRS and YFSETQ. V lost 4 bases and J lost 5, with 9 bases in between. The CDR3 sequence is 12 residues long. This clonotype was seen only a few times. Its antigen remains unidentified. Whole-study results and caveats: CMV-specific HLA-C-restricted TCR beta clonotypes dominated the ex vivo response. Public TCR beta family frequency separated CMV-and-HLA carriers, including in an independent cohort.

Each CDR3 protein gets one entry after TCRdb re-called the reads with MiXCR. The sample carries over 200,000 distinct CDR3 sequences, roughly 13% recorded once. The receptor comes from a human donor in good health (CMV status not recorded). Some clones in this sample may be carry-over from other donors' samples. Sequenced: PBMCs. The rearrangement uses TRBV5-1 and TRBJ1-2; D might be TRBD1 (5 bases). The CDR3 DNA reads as TGCGCCAGCAGCCAGGGAGGATATGGCTACACCTTC. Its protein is CASSQGGYGYTF.